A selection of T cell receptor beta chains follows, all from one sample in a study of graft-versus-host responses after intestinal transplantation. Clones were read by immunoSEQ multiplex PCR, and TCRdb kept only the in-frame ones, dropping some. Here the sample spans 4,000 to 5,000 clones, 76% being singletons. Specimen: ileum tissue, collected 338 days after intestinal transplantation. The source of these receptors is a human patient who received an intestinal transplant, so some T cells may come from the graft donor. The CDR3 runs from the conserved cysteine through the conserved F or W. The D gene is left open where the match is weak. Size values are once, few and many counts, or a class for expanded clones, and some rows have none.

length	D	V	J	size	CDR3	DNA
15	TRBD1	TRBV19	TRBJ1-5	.	CASSNQDRGAQPQHF	TGTGCCAGTAGTAATCAAGACAGGGGAGCCCAGCCCCAGCATTTT
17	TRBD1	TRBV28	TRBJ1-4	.	CASSLLRMEDRVEKLFF	TGTGCCAGCAGTTTACTTCGGATGGAGGACAGGGTGGAAAAACTGTTTTTT
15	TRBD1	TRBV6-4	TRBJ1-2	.	CASREGDRNNYGYTF	TGTGCCAGCAGAGAGGGGGACAGGAATAACTATGGCTACACCTTC
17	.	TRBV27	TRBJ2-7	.	CASSRNFGQGGTYEQYF	TGTGCCAGCAGTCGCAATTTTGGACAGGGAGGGACCTACGAGCAGTACTTC
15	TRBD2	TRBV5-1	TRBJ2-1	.	CASSLELAGADEQFF	TGCGCCAGCAGCTTGGAGCTAGCGGGAGCGGATGAGCAGTTCTTC
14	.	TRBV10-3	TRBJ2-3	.	CAISEQLRTDTQYF	TGTGCCATCAGTGAACAGCTGCGCACAGATACGCAGTATTTT
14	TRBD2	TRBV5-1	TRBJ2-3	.	CASSSTSGTDTQYF	TGCGCCAGCAGCTCGACTAGCGGTACAGATACGCAGTATTTT
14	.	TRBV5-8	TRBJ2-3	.	CASLRAGATDTQYF	TGTGCCAGCCTTAGGGCTGGGGCCACAGATACGCAGTATTTT
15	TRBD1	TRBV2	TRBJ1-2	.	CASSWETGGSYGYTF	TGTGCCAGCAGCTGGGAGACAGGGGGCAGCTATGGCTACACCTTC
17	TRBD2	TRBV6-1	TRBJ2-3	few	CASSEESLAASTDTQYF	TGTGCCAGCAGTGAAGAGTCACTAGCGGCAAGCACAGATACGCAGTATTTT
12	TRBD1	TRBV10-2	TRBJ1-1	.	CASGTGGTEAFF	TGCGCCAGCGGGACAGGGGGCACTGAAGCTTTCTTT
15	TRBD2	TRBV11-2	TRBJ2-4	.	CASTPSGVAKNIQYF	TGTGCCAGCACCCCTAGCGGGGTTGCCAAAAACATTCAGTACTTC
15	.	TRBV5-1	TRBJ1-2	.	CASRDPDRLSYGYTF	TGCGCCAGCAGGGACCCGGACAGATTATCCTATGGCTACACCTTC
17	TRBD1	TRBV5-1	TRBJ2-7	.	CASSLFPGQGSGYEQYF	TGCGCCAGCAGCTTGTTTCCGGGACAGGGAAGTGGCTACGAGCAGTACTTC
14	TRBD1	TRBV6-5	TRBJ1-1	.	CASRDRGETTEAFF	TGTGCCAGCCGCGACAGGGGCGAAACCACTGAAGCTTTCTTT
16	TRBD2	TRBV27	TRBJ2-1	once	CASSDAGTSWGNEQFF	TGTGCCAGCAGTGACGCCGGGACTAGCTGGGGCAATGAGCAGTTCTTC
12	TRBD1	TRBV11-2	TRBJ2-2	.	CASSPGGGELFF	TGTGCCAGCAGCCCAGGGGGCGGGGAGCTGTTTTTT
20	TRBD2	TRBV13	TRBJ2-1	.	CASSFWTSGRSPSSYNEQFF	TGTGCCAGCAGCTTTTGGACTAGCGGGAGGTCCCCGAGCTCCTACAATGAGCAGTTCTTC
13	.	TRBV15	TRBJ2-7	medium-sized	CATSRDSPSEQYF	TGTGCCACCAGCAGAGATTCCCCCTCCGAGCAGTACTTC
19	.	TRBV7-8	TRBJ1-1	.	CASSLLSHLQGGRNTEAFF	TGTGCCAGCAGTCTCCTCAGCCATCTTCAGGGAGGGAGGAACACTGAAGCTTTCTTT
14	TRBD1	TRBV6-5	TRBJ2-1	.	CASSSTGPINEQFF	TGTGCCAGCAGTTCGACAGGGCCGATCAATGAGCAGTTCTTC
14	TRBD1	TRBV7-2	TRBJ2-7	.	CASSYGTAFYEQYF	TGTGCCAGCAGCTACGGGACAGCCTTCTACGAGCAGTACTTC
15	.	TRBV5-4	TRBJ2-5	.	CASSPARGREETQYF	TGTGCCAGCAGCCCCGCCCGGGGGCGGGAGGAGACCCAGTACTTC
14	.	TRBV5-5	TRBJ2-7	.	CASMTGTLTYEQYF	TGTGCCAGCATGACCGGGACACTAACCTACGAGCAGTACTTC
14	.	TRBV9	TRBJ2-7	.	CASSAGTSAYEQYF	TGTGCCAGCAGTGCCGGGACTTCTGCCTACGAGCAGTACTTC
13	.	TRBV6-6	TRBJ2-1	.	CASSYISTNEQFF	TGTGCCAGCAGTTACATAAGCACTAATGAGCAGTTCTTC
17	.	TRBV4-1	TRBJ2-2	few	CASSQVPVGRSTGELFF	TGCGCCAGCAGCCAAGTCCCTGTAGGGAGGTCGACCGGGGAGCTGTTTTTT
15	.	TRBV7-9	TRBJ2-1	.	CASSLATGTYNEQFF	TGTGCCAGCAGCTTAGCGACAGGTACTTACAATGAGCAGTTCTTC
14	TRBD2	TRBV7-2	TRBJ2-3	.	CASSSGTSRGTQYF	TGTGCCAGCAGCTCCGGGACTAGTAGGGGTACGCAGTATTTT
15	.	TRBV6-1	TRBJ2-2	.	CASSEFGVNTGELFF	TGTGCCAGCAGTGAATTTGGAGTAAACACCGGGGAGCTGTTTTTT
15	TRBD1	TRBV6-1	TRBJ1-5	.	CASSEGQYSNQPQHF	TGTGCCAGCAGTGAGGGACAGTATAGCAATCAGCCCCAGCATTTT
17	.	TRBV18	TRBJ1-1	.	CASSPAGQGGGNTEAFF	TGTGCCAGCTCACCAGCTGGGCAGGGCGGGGGGAACACTGAAGCTTTCTTT
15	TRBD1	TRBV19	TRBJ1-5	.	CASAGTGVGNQPQHF	TGTGCCAGCGCCGGGACAGGGGTTGGTAATCAGCCCCAGCATTTT
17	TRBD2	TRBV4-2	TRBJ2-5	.	CASSQIRRGGRQETQYF	TGTGCCAGCAGCCAAATCCGACGGGGGGGCCGACAAGAGACCCAGTACTTC
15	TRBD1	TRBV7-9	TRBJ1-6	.	CASSLEGTGFSPLHF	TGTGCCAGCAGCTTAGAGGGGACAGGGTTTTCACCCCTCCACTTT
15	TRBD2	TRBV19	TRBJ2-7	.	CASSIEGRGAYEQYF	TGTGCCAGTAGTATTGAGGGTCGGGGGGCCTACGAGCAGTACTTC
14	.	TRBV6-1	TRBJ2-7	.	CASSEASTAGEQYF	TGTGCCAGCAGTGAGGCCTCGACAGCCGGCGAGCAGTACTTC
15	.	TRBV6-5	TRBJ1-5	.	CASSYSGREGQPQHF	TGTGCCAGCAGTTACTCAGGGAGGGAGGGTCAGCCCCAGCATTTT
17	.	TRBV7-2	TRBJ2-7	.	CASSPRVQGWSSYEQYF	TGTGCCAGCAGCCCTAGGGTACAGGGATGGAGCTCCTACGAGCAGTACTTC
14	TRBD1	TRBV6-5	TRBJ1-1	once	CASWPTGRETEAFF	TGTGCCAGCTGGCCGACAGGGCGGGAAACTGAAGCTTTCTTT
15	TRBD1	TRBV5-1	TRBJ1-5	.	CASSLGGTANQPQHF	TGCGCCAGCAGCTTAGGAGGGACAGCCAATCAGCCCCAGCATTTT
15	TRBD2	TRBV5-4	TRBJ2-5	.	CASTQAGAYQGTQYF	TGTGCCAGCACCCAAGCGGGAGCCTACCAAGGGACCCAGTACTTC
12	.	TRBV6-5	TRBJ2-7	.	CASSPTAGEQYF	TGTGCCAGCAGCCCAACCGCGGGTGAGCAGTACTTC
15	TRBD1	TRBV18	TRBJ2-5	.	CASSLTGQGKETQYF	TGTGCCAGCTCACTAACCGGACAGGGTAAAGAGACCCAGTACTTC
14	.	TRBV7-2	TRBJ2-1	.	CASSLSVSYNEQFF	TGTGCCAGCAGCTTATCAGTCTCCTACAATGAGCAGTTCTTC
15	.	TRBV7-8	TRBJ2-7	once	CASSLARQGLGEQYF	TGTGCCAGCAGCTTAGCGCGTCAGGGCCTGGGGGAGCAGTACTTC
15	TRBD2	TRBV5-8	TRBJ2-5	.	CASSLGGGGQETQYF	TGTGCCAGCAGCTTGGGGGGGGGAGGTCAAGAGACCCAGTACTTC
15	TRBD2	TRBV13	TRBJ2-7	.	CASSFCRGRSYEQYF	TGTGCCAGCAGCTTCTGCCGCGGGAGGTCCTACGAGCAGTACTTC
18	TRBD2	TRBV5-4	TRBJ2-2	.	CASSLAAGGAPAAGELFF	TGTGCCAGCAGCTTGGCAGCGGGAGGGGCCCCTGCGGCCGGGGAGCTGTTTTTT
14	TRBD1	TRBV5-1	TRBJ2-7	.	CASSPRTGENEQYF	TGCGCCAGCAGCCCCAGGACAGGGGAGAACGAGCAGTACTTC
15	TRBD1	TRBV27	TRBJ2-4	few	CASSLGWDREDIQYF	TGTGCCAGCAGTTTAGGGTGGGACAGGGAGGACATTCAGTACTTC
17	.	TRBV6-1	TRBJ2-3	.	CASSEGRAWASTDTQYF	TGTGCCAGCAGTGAAGGGCGCGCTTGGGCTTCCACAGATACGCAGTATTTT
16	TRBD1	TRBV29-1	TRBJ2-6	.	CSVGTGGISGANVLTF	TGCAGCGTTGGGACAGGGGGGATCTCTGGGGCCAACGTCCTGACTTTC
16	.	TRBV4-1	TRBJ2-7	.	CASSQDAGILSYEQYF	TGCGCCAGCAGCCAAGATGCGGGGATCCTTTCCTACGAGCAGTACTTC